Sequencing of this T cell receptor beta chain was carried out in a study of CD8 T cells in ankylosing spondylitis. A note on this clonotype: Its target is not known.

Study-wide findings and caveats: A TCR beta motif of 7 or 8 highly homologous variants appeared characteristic of ankylosing spondylitis blood. Past research had described some motif variants in reactive arthritis synovial fluid and blood.

The germline V gene has CDR1 SGHAT and CDR2 FQNNGV. The CDR3 loop spans 17 amino acids. Unmatched junction bases numbered 6, after V lost 4 bases and J lost 2 bases. Making the TCR beta libraries involved quantitative 5'-RACE with molecular barcodes. TCRdb re-called the 5' RACE reads with MiXCR, one entry per CDR3 protein. The sample carries 300,000 to 400,000 distinct CDR3 sequences, 20% to 25% recorded once. The rearrangement joins TRBV11-2 to TRBJ2-5; 14 positions match TRBD2. The sequenced sample was blood, either unsorted or a sorted T cell fraction (not recorded which). This TCR was recovered from a male donor with ankylosing spondylitis or in good health (not recorded which). The CDR3 nucleotides are TGTGCCAGCAGCTGGGGGACTAGCGGGGGACGACAAGAGACCCAGTACTTC. Its translation: CASSWGTSGGRQETQYF.